Following are 13 T cell receptor beta chains from one sample sequenced in a study of blood T cell repertoires in COVID-19. Some clones are missing from TCRdb's copy, which holds only in-frame ones; the method was immunoSEQ multiplex PCR. Of approximately 290,000 clones in the sample, 84% are singletons; the top ten hold about a sixth. The sequenced sample consisted of peripheral blood. These receptors were obtained from a person between 65 and 80 years old with COVID-19, enrolled during active disease.

The chain joins TRBV19 to TRBJ1-5; 8 nucleotides line up with TRBD1. J gave up 6 bases and V 5 bases, and 12 bases lay outside the gene matches. Germline loops: CDR1 LNHDA, CDR2 SQIVND (reference sequence). This CDR3 is 16 amino acids long. The CDR3 nucleotides read TGTGCCAGTAGTGTCGACAGGGGAAGGGATGGTCAGCCCCAGCATTTT. Protein sequence: CASSVDRGRDGQPQHF.

This clone came up once. CDR3 protein: CASSPGGGREALYNEQFF. For the CDR3, the DNA is TGTGCCAGCAGCCCTGGGGGGGGCAGGGAGGCATTGTACAATGAGCAGTTCTTC. This sequence joins TRBV7-3 and TRBJ2-1; D is possibly TRBD2 (7 bases). There are 18 residues in the CDR3. Germline V gene lookup returns CDR1 SGHTA and CDR2 FQGTGA. V was pared by 5 bases and J by 4 bases, with 24 bases between.

This chain connects TRBV4-3 to TRBJ2-1; 7 bases are a match to TRBD2. Germline-derived CDR1 and CDR2 are LGHNA and YSLEER. The junction had 6 bases not matched to a gene; V was cut back by 0 bases and J by 7 bases. The CDR3 sequence is 15 residues long. CDR3 sequence: CASSQDSGGYNEQFF. CDR3 DNA: TGCGCCAGCAGCCAAGATTCGGGAGGATATAATGAGCAGTTCTTC.

The rearrangement joins TRBV9 to TRBJ1-3; 7 positions agree with TRBD1. This CDR3 contains 18 residues. V was clipped by 0 bases and J by 0 bases; unmatched bases: 9. Germline V CDR1 and CDR2: SGDLS, YYNGEE. This chain's CDR3 is CASSVGLMGTASGNTIYF. CDR3 nucleotides: TGTGCCAGCAGCGTAGGGTTGATGGGGACAGCCTCTGGAAACACCATATATTTT.

The chain joins TRBV24-1 to TRBJ1-2; TRBD1 matches at 8 bases. The V segment lost 3 bases and the J segment 8 bases; nucleotides outside the gene matches: 10. Germline CDR1 reads KGHDR; CDR2 reads SFDVKD. The CDR3 spans 15 residues. The CDR3: CATSDPGGEGRGYTF. CDR3 nucleotides: TGTGCCACCAGTGATCCAGGGGGCGAAGGTCGCGGCTACACCTTC.

The J gene is TRBJ1-1, the V gene TRBV29-1; no clear D gene. CDR3 length equals 13 residues. Deletions cut 4 bases from V and 4 bases from J, with 13 bases between. Germline CDR1 reads SQVTM; CDR2 reads ANQGSEA. CDR3 loop: CSVGAGDGTEAFF. The CDR3, as DNA: TGCAGCGTTGGCGCGGGCGACGGCACTGAAGCTTTCTTT.

The chain employs TRBV2 and TRBJ2-5; no clear D gene. The germline gives CDR1 SNHLY, CDR2 FYNNEI. The CDR3 runs 12 residues. Trimming took off 4 bases at V and 4 bases at J, with 7 bases between the two ends. CDR3 bases: TGTGCCAGCAGTGTAGTTTCAGAGACCCAGTACTTC. Its protein product is CASSVVSETQYF.

This clone was detected a few times. The chain links TRBV19 to TRBJ1-5; D is ambiguous. The CDR3 consists of 18 residues. Germline V lookup: CDR1 LNHDA, CDR2 SQIVND (reference sequence). Trimming removed 3 bases from V and 4 bases from J, with 22 bases in between. The CDR3 here is CASSMGRVGALRNQPQHF. The DNA for the CDR3 is TGTGCCAGTAGTATGGGGAGGGTTGGAGCTTTGCGAAATCAGCCCCAGCATTTT.

CDR3 nucleotide sequence: TGTGCCAGCACCCGATCCGCGACTGCCTCGAGGTACTATGGCTACACCTTC. Its translation: CASTRSATASRYYGYTF. This chain uses TRBV6-6 with TRBJ1-2; no definite D call. V lost 7 bases and J lost 3, with 24 bases in between. From germline, CDR1 is MNHNY and CDR2 SVGAGI (reference sequence). This CDR3 region has 17 residues.

The chain links TRBV6-5 to TRBJ2-7; 7 bases line up with TRBD2. Trimming removed 6 bases from V and 3 bases from J; junction bases left unmatched: 11. CDR1 and CDR2 (germline): MNHEY, SVGAGI. The length of the CDR3 is 15 residues. The DNA of the CDR3 is TGTGCCAGCAGGCCGGGGGGTAGCGGACACTACGAGCAGTACTTC. This sequence encodes CASRPGGSGHYEQYF.

The CDR3 spells CASSDLGVDTQYF. CDR3 DNA sequence: TGTGCCAGCAGTGATCTCGGAGTGGATACGCAGTATTTT. This chain uses TRBV6-1 with TRBJ2-3; no definite D call. The CDR3 contains 13 residues. V shed 3 bases and J shed 6 bases, with 10 bases lying between them. Germline CDR1 reads MNHNS; CDR2 reads SASEGT.

This rearrangement joins TRBV28 to TRBJ1-3; D possibly corresponds to TRBD1 (6 bases). Trimming stripped 5 bases from V and 0 bases from J, with 11 bases between. CDR3 length: 15 residues. The germline V gene encodes CDR1 MDHEN and CDR2 SYDVKM. The CDR3 here is CASSLGTFSGNTIYF. CDR3 nucleotides: TGTGCCAGCAGTCTGGGGACATTCTCTGGAAACACCATATATTTT.

The V call is TRBV10-3, the J call TRBJ1-2; TRBD1 agrees at 12 bases. Germline lookup yields CDR1 ENHRY and CDR2 SYGVKD. The CDR3 runs to 16 residues. The V and J ends lost 2 bases and 6 bases, in that order; junction bases with no gene match: 7. The CDR3 nucleotides read TGTGCCATCAGTGAGACGGGACAGGGGGCGAATAATGGCTACACCTTC. Encoded protein: CAISETGQGANNGYTF.